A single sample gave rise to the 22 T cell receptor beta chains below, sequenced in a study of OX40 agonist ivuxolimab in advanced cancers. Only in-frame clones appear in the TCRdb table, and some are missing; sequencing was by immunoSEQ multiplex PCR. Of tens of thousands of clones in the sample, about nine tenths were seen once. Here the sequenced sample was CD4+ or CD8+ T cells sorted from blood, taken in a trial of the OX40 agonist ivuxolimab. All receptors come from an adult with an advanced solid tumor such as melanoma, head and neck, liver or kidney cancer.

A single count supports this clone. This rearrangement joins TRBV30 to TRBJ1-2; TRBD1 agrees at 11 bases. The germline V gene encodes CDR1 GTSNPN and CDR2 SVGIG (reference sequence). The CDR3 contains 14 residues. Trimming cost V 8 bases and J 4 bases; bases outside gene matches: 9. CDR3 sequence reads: CALSRTGGPYGYTF. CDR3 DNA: TGTGCCCTCTCTCGGACAGGGGGCCCCTATGGCTACACCTTC.

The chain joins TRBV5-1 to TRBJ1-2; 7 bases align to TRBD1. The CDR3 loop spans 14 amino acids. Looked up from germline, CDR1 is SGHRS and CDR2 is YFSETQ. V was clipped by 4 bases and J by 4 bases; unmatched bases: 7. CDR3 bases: TGCGCCAGCAGCCCCATCGAGGGGGCCTATGGCTACACCTTC. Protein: CASSPIEGAYGYTF.

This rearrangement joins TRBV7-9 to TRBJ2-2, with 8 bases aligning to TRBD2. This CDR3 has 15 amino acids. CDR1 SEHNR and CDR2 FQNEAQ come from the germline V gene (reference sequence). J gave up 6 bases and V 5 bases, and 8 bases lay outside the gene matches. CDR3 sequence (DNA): TGTGCCAGCAGCCGTAGCGGGACCTCCCCCGGGGAGCTGTTTTTT. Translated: CASSRSGTSPGELFF.

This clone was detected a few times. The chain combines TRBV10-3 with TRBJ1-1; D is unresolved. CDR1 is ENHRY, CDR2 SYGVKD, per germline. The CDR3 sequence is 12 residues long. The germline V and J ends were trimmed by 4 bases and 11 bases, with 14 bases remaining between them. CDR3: CAISGTVPKAFF. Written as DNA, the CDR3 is TGTGCCATCAGTGGTACAGTGCCCAAGGCTTTCTTT.

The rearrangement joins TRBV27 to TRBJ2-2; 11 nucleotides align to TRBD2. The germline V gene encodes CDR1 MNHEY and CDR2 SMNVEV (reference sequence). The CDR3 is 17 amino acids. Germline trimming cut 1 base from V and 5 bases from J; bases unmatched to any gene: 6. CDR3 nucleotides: TGTGCCAGCAGTTTATTCTCGACTAGCGGGAAGACCGGGGAGCTGTTTTTT. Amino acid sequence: CASSLFSTSGKTGELFF.

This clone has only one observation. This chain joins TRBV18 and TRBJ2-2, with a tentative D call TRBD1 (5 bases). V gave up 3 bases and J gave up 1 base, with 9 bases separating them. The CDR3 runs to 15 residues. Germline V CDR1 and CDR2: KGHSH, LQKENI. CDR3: CASSPLTGNTGELFF. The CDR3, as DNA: TGTGCCAGCTCACCGCTCACAGGGAACACCGGGGAGCTGTTTTTT.

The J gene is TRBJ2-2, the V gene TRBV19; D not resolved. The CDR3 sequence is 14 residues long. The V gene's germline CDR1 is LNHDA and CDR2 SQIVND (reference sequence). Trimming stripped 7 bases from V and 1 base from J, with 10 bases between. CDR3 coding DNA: TGTGCCAGTACGGGCCGCAGGAACACCGGGGAGCTGTTTTTT. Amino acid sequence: CASTGRRNTGELFF.

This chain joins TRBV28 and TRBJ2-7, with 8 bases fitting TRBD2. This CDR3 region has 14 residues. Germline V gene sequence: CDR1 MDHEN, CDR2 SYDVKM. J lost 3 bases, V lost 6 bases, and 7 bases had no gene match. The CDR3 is CASRLVGTSYEQYF. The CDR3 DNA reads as TGTGCCAGCAGGTTAGTCGGGACTAGCTACGAGCAGTACTTC. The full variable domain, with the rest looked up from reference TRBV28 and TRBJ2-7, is DVKVTQSSRYLVKRTGEKVFLECVQDMDHENMFWYRQDPGLGLRLIYFSYDVKMKEKGDIPEGYSVSREKKERFSLILESASTNQTSMYLCASRLVGTSYEQYFGPGTRLTVT.

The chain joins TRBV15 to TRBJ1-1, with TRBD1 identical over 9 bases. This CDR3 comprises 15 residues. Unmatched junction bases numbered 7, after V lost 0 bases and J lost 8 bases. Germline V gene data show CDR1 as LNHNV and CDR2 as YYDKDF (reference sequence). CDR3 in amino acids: CATSRDVRDREEAFF. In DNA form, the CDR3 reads TGTGCCACCAGCAGAGATGTCCGGGACAGGGAGGAAGCTTTCTTT. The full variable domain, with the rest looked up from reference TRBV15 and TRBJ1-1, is DAMVIQNPRYQVTQFGKPVTLSCSQTLNHNVMYWYQQKSSQAPKLLFHYYDKDFNNEADTPDNFQSRRPNTSFCFLDIRSPGLGDTAMYLCATSRDVRDREEAFFGQGTRLTVV.

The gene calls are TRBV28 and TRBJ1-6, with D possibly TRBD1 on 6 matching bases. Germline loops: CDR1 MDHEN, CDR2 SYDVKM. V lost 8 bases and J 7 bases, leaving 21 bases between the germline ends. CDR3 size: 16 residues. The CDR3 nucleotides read TGTGCCAGCTCCCCAGGGGACGGAGGGGCGAATTCACCCCTCCACTTT. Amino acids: CASSPGDGGANSPLHF.

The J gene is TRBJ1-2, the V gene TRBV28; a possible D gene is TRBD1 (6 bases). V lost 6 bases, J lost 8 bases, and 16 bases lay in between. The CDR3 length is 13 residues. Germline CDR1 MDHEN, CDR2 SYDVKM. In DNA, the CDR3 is TGTGCCAGCAGACCCAGTGCAGGGGAAGGCTACACCTTC. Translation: CASRPSAGEGYTF.

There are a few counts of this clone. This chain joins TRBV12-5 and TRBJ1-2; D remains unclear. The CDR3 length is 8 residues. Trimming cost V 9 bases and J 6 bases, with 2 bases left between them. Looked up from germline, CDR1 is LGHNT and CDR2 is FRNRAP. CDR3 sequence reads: CARDGYTF. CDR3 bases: TGTGCTAGGGATGGCTACACCTTC.

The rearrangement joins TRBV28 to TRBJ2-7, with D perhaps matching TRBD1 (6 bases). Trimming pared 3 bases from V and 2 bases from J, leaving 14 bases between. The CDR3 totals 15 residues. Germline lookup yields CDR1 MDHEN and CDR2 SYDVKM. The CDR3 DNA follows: TGTGCCAGCAGTTTGACAGGCCTGATGACCTACGAGCAGTACTTC. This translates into CASSLTGLMTYEQYF. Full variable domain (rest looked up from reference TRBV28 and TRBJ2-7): DVKVTQSSRYLVKRTGEKVFLECVQDMDHENMFWYRQDPGLGLRLIYFSYDVKMKEKGDIPEGYSVSREKKERFSLILESASTNQTSMYLCASSLTGLMTYEQYFGPGTRLTVT.

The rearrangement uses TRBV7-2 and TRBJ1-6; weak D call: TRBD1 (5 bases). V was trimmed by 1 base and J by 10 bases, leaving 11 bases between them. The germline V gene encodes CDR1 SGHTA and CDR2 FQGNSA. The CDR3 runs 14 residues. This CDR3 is CASSLVAGRSPLHF. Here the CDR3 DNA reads TGTGCCAGCAGCTTAGTGGCAGGGCGCTCACCCCTCCACTTT. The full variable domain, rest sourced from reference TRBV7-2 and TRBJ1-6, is GAGVSQSPSNKVTEKGKDVELRCDPISGHTALYWYRQSLGQGLEFLIYFQGNSAPDKSGLPSDRFSAERTGGSVSTLTIQRTQQEDSAVYLCASSLVAGRSPLHFGNGTRLTVT.

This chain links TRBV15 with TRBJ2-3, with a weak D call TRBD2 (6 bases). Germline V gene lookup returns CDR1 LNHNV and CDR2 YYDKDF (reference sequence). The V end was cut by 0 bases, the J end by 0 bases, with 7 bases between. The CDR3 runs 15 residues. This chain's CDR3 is CATSRDSGSTDTQYF. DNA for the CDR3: TGTGCCACCAGCAGAGATAGCGGTAGCACAGATACGCAGTATTTT.

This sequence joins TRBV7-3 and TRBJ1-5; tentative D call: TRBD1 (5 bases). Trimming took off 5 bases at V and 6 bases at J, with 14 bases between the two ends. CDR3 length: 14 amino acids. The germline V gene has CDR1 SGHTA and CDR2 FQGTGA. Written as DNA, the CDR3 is TGTGCCAGCAGCCCAACCTCAGGGACTCAGCCCCAGCATTTT. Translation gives CASSPTSGTQPQHF.

CDR3 bases: TGTGCCAGCAGCCACGACGCCAGGAATGGCGGCTACACCTTC. Translating gives CASSHDARNGGYTF. The genes are TRBV4-2 and TRBJ1-2; D ambiguous. This CDR3 is built from 14 residues. CDR1 and CDR2 from the germline V gene are LGHNA and YNFKEQ. The V end lost 3 bases, the J end lost 8 bases, and 16 bases lay between the germline ends.

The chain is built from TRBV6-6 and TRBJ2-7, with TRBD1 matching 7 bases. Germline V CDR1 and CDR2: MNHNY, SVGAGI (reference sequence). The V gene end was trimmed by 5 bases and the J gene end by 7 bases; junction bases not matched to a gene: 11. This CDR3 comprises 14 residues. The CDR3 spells CASSKRQGLLEQYF. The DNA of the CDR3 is TGTGCCAGCAGTAAGAGACAGGGTCTGTTGGAGCAGTACTTC.

The CDR3 DNA is TGCGCCAGCAGCCAAGATTTACGGGAAGCACGTCGGGAGCAGTACTTC. This translates into CASSQDLREARREQYF. The rearrangement joins TRBV4-1 to TRBJ2-7; a possible D gene is TRBD2 (5 bases). Germline-derived CDR1 and CDR2 are MGHRA and YSYEKL. CDR3 length equals 16 residues. Trimming removed 0 bases at V and 7 bases at J, with 19 bases between.

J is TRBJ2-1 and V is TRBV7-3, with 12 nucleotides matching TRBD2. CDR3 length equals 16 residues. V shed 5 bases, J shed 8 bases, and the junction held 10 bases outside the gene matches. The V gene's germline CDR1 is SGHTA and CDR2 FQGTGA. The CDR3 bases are TGTGCCAGCAGCGCAATCTCACTAGCGGGGGGCGATGAGCAGTTCTTC. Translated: CASSAISLAGGDEQFF. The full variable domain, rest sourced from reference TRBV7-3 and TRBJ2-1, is GAGVSQTPSNKVTEKGKYVELRCDPISGHTALYWYRQSLGQGPEFLIYFQGTGAADDSGLPNDRFFAVRPEGSVSTLKIQRTERGDSAVYLCASSAISLAGGDEQFFGPGTRLTVL.

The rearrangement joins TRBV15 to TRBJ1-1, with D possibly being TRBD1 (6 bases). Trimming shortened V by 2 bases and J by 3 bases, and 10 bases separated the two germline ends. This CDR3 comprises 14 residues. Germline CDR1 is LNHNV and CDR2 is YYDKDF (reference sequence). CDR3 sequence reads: CATSRSTGYTEAFF. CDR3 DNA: TGTGCCACCAGCAGATCAACAGGGTACACTGAAGCTTTCTTT.

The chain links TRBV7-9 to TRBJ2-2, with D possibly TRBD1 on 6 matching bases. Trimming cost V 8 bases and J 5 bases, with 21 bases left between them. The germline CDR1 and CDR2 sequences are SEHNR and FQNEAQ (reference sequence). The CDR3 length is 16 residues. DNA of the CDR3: TGTGCCAGCGCTACGGCAGGGGTGGTGAGAACCGGGGAGCTGTTTTTT. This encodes CASATAGVVRTGELFF.